This TCR beta chain was obtained from a study of cytomegalovirus exposure and HLA in healthy donors (dated by TCRdb to about 2017). Regarding the research as a whole: An earlier analysis of some 550 of the donors reported 250 to 300 Gb of sequence data and 100 million to 140 million unique TCR beta sequences from 150 million to 200 million T cells. Rather than drawing on any new phenotypic data, the later analysis identified candidate immune exposures from TCR beta sequences and the way those sequences occurred across donors. To decide whether each TCR beta V gene segment behaved as functional or pseudogenic, an earlier analysis of nearly 600 of the donors relied on high-throughput TCR beta sequencing. Roughly 5 DR-DQ haplotypes were handled as single units for association and clustering, since linkage in the cohort was strong. Genome-wide SNP genotypes for about 65% of the roughly 670 donors were used in a later genetic analysis, which treated that subset as a discovery cohort. Class I and class II HLA loci were covered by the typing at four-digit resolution. Every discovery cohort repertoire had been produced on one sequencing platform. The study combined high-throughput TCR immunosequencing, statistical association of individual TCRs with disease status, and machine learning to predict cytomegalovirus infection status. The study aimed to test whether signatures of past pathogen exposure could be identified by cataloging public T cell receptors. A separate validation cohort of about 110 different subjects was used in addition to the roughly 720-subject first cohort. Among the roughly 400 genotyped donors, around 79% belonged to the genetic ancestry cluster associated with self-reported Caucasian donors. An early release that covered approximately 600 HLA-typed donors contained about 300 gigabases of sequencing data and tens of millions of unique TCR sequences. Alongside the repertoire data, information on donor age, sex, ethnicity and CMV serostatus was compiled. In a later analysis, previously published TCR beta repertoires from 666 donors were re-analyzed and high-resolution HLA genotyping was added so that TCR occurrence patterns could be studied. On average, around 240,000 unique TCR beta nucleotide sequences were sequenced per donor among roughly 430 genotyped donors of the cohort, with about 17% of those sequences being non-productive. Using immunosequencing, the study profiled T cell repertoires from about 610 subjects and related those repertoires to cytomegalovirus serostatus. Typing coverage differed by locus: A, B, C, DRB1 and DQB1 were typed in about 620-640 donors, DQA1 in roughly 500, DPA1 in 600 to 610, and DPB1 in 400 to 480.

The CDR3 measures 14 amino acids from cysteine to phenylalanine. Only the CDR3 region is kept as DNA, spanning 42 bases read in frame from base 1. The germline V gene (reference sequence) provides CDR1 LNHDA and CDR2 SQIVND. Between the V and J ends, shortened by 10 bases and 1 base respectively, the junction contains 13 bases. The library came from the immunoSEQ multiplex PCR assay. The multiplex PCR relied on a mix of 60 forward primers for TCR Vbeta segments and 13 reverse primers for TCR Jbeta segments. A multiplex PCR assay on genomic DNA amplified the CDR3 region of rearranged TCR beta genes. On the Illumina HiSeq System, the amplified TCR beta libraries were sequenced as 87-base-pair reads. Under the source paper's analysis protocol: Across the roughly 700 repertoires, a later analysis counted some 81 million unique TCR beta chains, around 10 million of which were shared by at least two donors. A nearest-neighbor algorithm error-corrected the raw reads and collapsed the reads into unique sequences, merging closely related sequences to remove PCR and sequencing errors. Alignment of CDR3 sequences to IMGT reference sequences was used to assign V, D and J gene segments. Each retained sequence needed at least a six-nucleotide match to both a V gene segment and a J gene segment. A rearrangement was called productive if the CDR3 had no stop codons and remained in frame with V and J, and every other rearrangement was called non-productive. CDR3 was defined according to IMGT convention as the region running from the second conserved V-encoded cysteine to the conserved J-encoded phenylalanine. Sequences without an unambiguous match to a single V gene segment were excluded from the earlier analysis of a few hundred of the donors. In an earlier analysis of a few hundred of the donors, V segments were called functional above 56.7% productive rearrangements and were called segregating when the between-donor standard deviation exceeded 5%. To diagnose cytomegalovirus status from the catalog of TCR beta chain sequences, a statistical classification framework was built. In a later analysis, V and J genes were assigned by comparing TCR nucleotide sequences against IMGT/GENE-DB human TR gene sequences. In a later analysis, CDR3 sequences and most-parsimonious VDJ recombination scenarios were assigned using the TCRdist pipeline. In a later analysis, every TCR beta chain was defined by the combination of its CDR3 amino acid sequence and its V-gene family, and reads without a unique V-gene family were dropped. In a later analysis, fewer than 600 highly shared, low-generation-probability nucleotide sequences were removed to address suspected cross-contamination and a sequencing artifact. In a later analysis, a clonal expansion index was calculated for each public chain from normalized within-repertoire ranks of inferred template counts. In a later analysis, generation probabilities were computed using a VDJ recombination model fitted to out-of-frame rearrangements, and the results were checked against IGoR. In a later analysis, TCR-TCR, TCR-HLA and TCR-CMV co-occurrence was scored with hypergeometric tests, and a repertoire-size bias correction was applied to TCR pairs. In a later analysis, false discovery rates were estimated by permuting HLA or CMV assignments 20 times. In a later analysis, co-occurring TCRs were grouped using DBSCAN, with TCRdist sequence similarity added in when clustering inside HLA-allele-positive subsets. Repertoires with fewer than 30,000 or more than 120,000 public chains, plus five repertoires with anomalous nucleotide sharing, were excluded from co-occurrence clustering. In its TCRdb copy, this immuneACCESS table keeps in-frame sequences only and misses some clones. Where compared with another copy, unresolved V genes explain less than half of these, and the others have no known cause. V, J and clone size are those of that table, while D and trimming were read from the DNA. The sample profile shows around 130,000 clones; more than 80% of them were found once. Of the sample, under 7% is held by the ten largest clones.

The research as a whole found: Presence/absence analyses assumed roughly uniform sequencing depth across donors, an assumption that may not hold. Across donors, most TCR sequences were observed very rarely, whereas some public TCRs were present in many individuals. Because the 87-base-pair reads could not distinguish some IMGT-functional V segments, including TRBV6-2 and TRBV6-3, those segments were excluded. Linkage disequilibrium might explain the correlated functional status among segregating V segments, but an unknown experimental factor could not be ruled out. In a later analysis, most CMV-associated TCR beta chains were found to appear HLA-restricted, with HLA associations seemingly driven largely by CMV exposure. A later analysis reported that several top co-occurrence clusters appeared linked to parvovirus B19, influenza, CMV and Epstein-Barr virus. In a later analysis, the rate of TCR association differed among HLA loci, with DRB1 alleles having the most associated TCRs and HLA-C alleles having the fewest. According to a later genetic analysis, donors in an Asian-associated ancestry cluster had fewer N-insertions in productive TCRs than the approximately 630-donor mean. According to the authors, the approach could potentially be generalized to other disease states and immunological phenotypes. A later analysis found that HLA-associated TCR beta chains were more clonally expanded and had lower generation probabilities than equally common non-associated chains. The cohort was sequenced for TCR beta chains only, and without alpha or paired-chain data the features that could be detected were limited. Specific HLA alleles were associated with around 18,000 TCR beta sequences at a false discovery rate of 0.05 in a later analysis. Strong co-occurrence of HLA alleles, especially DR and DQ, made assigning TCR associations to individual alleles difficult. The only immune exposure information available for the cohort was CMV serostatus. The study gave a list of over 150 TCR beta chains associated with cytomegalovirus. HLA typing was unavailable for some donors at each locus, so association tests used only the typed subset. Broadly in line with IMGT annotations, most TCR beta V segments showed up in productive rearrangements about 87% or about 30% of the time in an earlier analysis of several hundred of the donors. The earlier analysis of some 560 of the donors excluded fewer than 20 rarely observed V segments, including chromosome 9 orphons, because counts were too low. A few of the identified cytomegalovirus-associated TCR beta chains were confirmed in vitro to be specific for cytomegalovirus antigens. A further reported finding was that TCR beta sequences accurately predicted the HLA-A and HLA-B alleles for most subjects in the first cohort. Cytomegalovirus status was reported to be diagnosed by the classifier with high specificity and sensitivity in both the original and validation cohorts. In a later genetic analysis, a missense DCLRE1C variant was associated with V-gene and J-gene trimming of TCR beta chains, and the association was replicated in an independent cohort. A cluster of highly shared sequence variants was judged likely to be a technical artifact of the sequencing pipeline.

The cohort consisted of some 670 healthy bone marrow donors. At the time of sampling, all cohort members were nominally healthy, though unrecorded immune exposures were likely present. The donor was CMV seropositive and belonged to the group of 250 to 300 seropositive cohort members. Each donor provided a peripheral blood sample, and peripheral blood mononuclear cells were used for TCR beta sequencing. Genomic DNA was extracted from the blood cell samples with the Qiagen DNeasy Blood Extraction Kit. On this clone: What antigen it recognizes has not been identified. Base quality data are lacking; no much larger clone is found one base away.

The specimen sequenced was PBMCs. The V gene is TRBV19 and the J gene is TRBJ2-2; the D gene is perhaps TRBD1, on 6 matching bases. This clonotype was sampled from a woman aged 30 to 39 in good health and CMV-seropositive. The DNA is as follows: TGTGCCACCTGGGACACCAAGAACACCGGGGAGCTGTTTTTT. Translated, it reads CATWDTKNTGELFF.